This T cell receptor beta chain comes out of a study of beta chain features in type 1 diabetes. Study-wide points: A pattern of fewer insertions and more deletions at VDJ junctions was seen in type 1 diabetes patients.

The authors reverse transcribed all of the isolated RNA, so sequencing captured expressed TCRB transcripts. Clones were sequenced by immunoSEQ multiplex PCR, and TCRdb holds only the in-frame ones, with some missing. The sample carries around 180,000 clones, around an eighth recorded once. Germline CDR1 reads SQVTM; CDR2 reads ANQGSEA. This CDR3 has 17 residues. V lost 1 base to trimming and J lost 1 base, with 19 bases between them. Comment on this clone: Its antigen remains unknown.

The sequenced sample was central memory CD4+ T cells from blood. This TCR was recovered from a woman aged 18-29 years in good health. The rearrangement joins TRBV29-1 to TRBJ2-5; D may be TRBD2 (6 bases). CDR3: CSVEGTLVGGPQETQYF. The DNA of the CDR3 is TGCAGCGTTGAAGGAACCCTAGTGGGAGGCCCCCAAGAGACCCAGTACTTC.